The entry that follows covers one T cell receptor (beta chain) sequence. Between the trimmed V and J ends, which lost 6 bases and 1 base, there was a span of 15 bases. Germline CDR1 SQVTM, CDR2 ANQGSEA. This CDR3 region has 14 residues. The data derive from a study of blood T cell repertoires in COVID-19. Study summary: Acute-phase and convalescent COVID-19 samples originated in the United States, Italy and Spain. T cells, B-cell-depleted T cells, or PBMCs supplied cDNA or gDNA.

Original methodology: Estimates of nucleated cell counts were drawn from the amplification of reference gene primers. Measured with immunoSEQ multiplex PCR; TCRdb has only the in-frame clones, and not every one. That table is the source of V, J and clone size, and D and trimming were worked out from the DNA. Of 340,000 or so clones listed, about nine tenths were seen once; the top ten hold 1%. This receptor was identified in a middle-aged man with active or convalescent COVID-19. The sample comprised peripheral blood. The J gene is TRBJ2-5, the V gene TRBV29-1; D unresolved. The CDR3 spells CSVSRRAIQETQYF. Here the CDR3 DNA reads TGCAGCGTCTCCAGACGAGCGATCCAAGAGACCCAGTACTTC.